Shown below are 10 T cell receptor beta chains from a single sample sequenced in a study of cytomegalovirus exposure and HLA in healthy donors. Primers included in the PCR were 60 Vbeta and 13 Jbeta primers. The method was immunoSEQ multiplex PCR; TCRdb's version includes in-frame clones alone and lacks a portion of them. The data hold about 97,000 clones, with about 75% observed a single time. Source material: PBMCs. The receptor source for this set is a man between 45 and 60 years old in good health and CMV-seronegative.

V gene TRBV11-3 combines with J gene TRBJ2-5, with 10 bases lining up with TRBD2. CDR1 and CDR2 from the germline V gene are SGHNT and YENEEA. The CDR3 has 13 amino acids. Losses at the gene ends were 5 bases for V and 6 bases for J; bases not matched to a gene: 3. CDR3 in amino acids: CASSRAGGKTQYF. CDR3 in DNA: TGTGCCAGCAGCCGAGCGGGAGGGAAGACCCAGTACTTC. Filled out from reference TRBV11-3 and TRBJ2-5, the complete variable domain reads EAGVVQSPRYKIIEKKQPVAFWCNPISGHNTLYWYLQNLGQGPELLIRYENEEAVDDSQLPKDRFSAERLKGVDSTLKIQPAELGDSAVYLCASSRAGGKTQYFGPGTRLLVL.

This chain links TRBV7-3 with TRBJ2-1, with 7 positions matching TRBD2. With 2 bases clipped from V and 1 base from J, the junction kept 2 bases outside the gene matches. Germline V lookup: CDR1 SGHTA, CDR2 FQGTGA. The length of the CDR3 is 15 residues. DNA of the CDR3: TGTGCCAGCAGCTTAGAGCGGGGATCCTACAATGAGCAGTTCTTC. It yields the protein CASSLERGSYNEQFF.

This chain links TRBV9 with TRBJ2-2; D might be TRBD1 (6 bases). CDR3 length: 18 amino acids. V lost 0 bases and J 0 bases, leaving 15 bases between the germline ends. Germline CDR1 and CDR2: SGDLS and YYNGEE. CDR3 nucleotide sequence: TGTGCCAGCAGCGTAGACCAGGGGAAGAACTCGAACACCGGGGAGCTGTTTTTT. It yields the protein CASSVDQGKNSNTGELFF. The full variable domain, rest sourced from reference TRBV9 and TRBJ2-2, is DSGVTQTPKHLITATGQRVTLRCSPRSGDLSVYWYQQSLDQGLQFLIQYYNGEERAKGNILERFSAQQFPDLHSELNLSSLELGDSALYFCASSVDQGKNSNTGELFFGEGSRLTVL.

J is TRBJ2-1 and V is TRBV9, with D perhaps matching TRBD2 (6 bases). Trimming removed 3 bases from V and 6 bases from J, with 13 bases in between. Germline V gene data show CDR1 as SGDLS and CDR2 as YYNGEE. The CDR3 consists of 14 residues. CDR3: CASSAGGASNEQFF. The CDR3 bases are TGTGCCAGCAGCGCCGGAGGGGCCAGCAATGAGCAGTTCTTC. Supplemented by reference TRBV9 and TRBJ2-1, the full variable domain reads DSGVTQTPKHLITATGQRVTLRCSPRSGDLSVYWYQQSLDQGLQFLIQYYNGEERAKGNILERFSAQQFPDLHSELNLSSLELGDSALYFCASSAGGASNEQFFGPGTRLTVL.

CDR3 residues: CASSTTGAYGYTF. DNA of the CDR3: TGTGCCAGTAGTACGACAGGGGCCTATGGCTACACCTTC. The V and J genes are TRBV19 and TRBJ1-2, with TRBD1 matching 8 bases. The CDR3 has 13 amino acids. The germline V gene has CDR1 LNHDA and CDR2 SQIVND (reference sequence). V shed 4 bases and J 4 bases; nucleotides not matched to a gene: 2. Full variable domain (rest looked up from reference TRBV19 and TRBJ1-2): DGGITQSPKYLFRKEGQNVTLSCEQNLNHDAMYWYRQDPGQGLRLIYYSQIVNDFQKGDIAEGYSVSREKKESFPLTVTSAQKNPTAFYLCASSTTGAYGYTFGSGTRLTVV.

This clone came up a few times. A junction end diverges from the germline sequence, so it may reflect a read error. The rearrangement links TRBV7-9 to TRBJ2-7; weak D call: TRBD1 (5 bases). Per germline, CDR1 SEHNR and CDR2 FQNEAQ (reference sequence). The length of the CDR3 is 14 residues. CDR3 DNA: TGTTCCAGCAGCTTAGGGGCAGCTTCCTACGAGCAGTACTTC. This translates into CSSSLGAASYEQYF.

The chain has TRBV4-1 and TRBJ2-7; D might be TRBD2 (7 bases). The CDR3 totals 15 residues. CDR1 and CDR2 from the germline V gene are MGHRA and YSYEKL. Trimming left V 1 base short and J 3 bases short, with 13 bases between. This chain's CDR3 is CASSQVAGAVYEQYF. For the CDR3, the DNA is TGCGCCAGCAGCCAAGTCGCGGGGGCGGTCTACGAGCAGTACTTC.

V is TRBV5-4 and J is TRBJ2-2; 11 bases align to TRBD1. CDR1 is SGHNT and CDR2 is YYREEE in the germline V gene (reference sequence). J was trimmed by 6 bases and V by 4 bases; bases with no gene match: 8. The CDR3 loop spans 16 amino acids. The CDR3 loop is CASSPLGTGGSGELFF. Here the CDR3 DNA reads TGTGCCAGCAGCCCACTTGGGACAGGGGGATCCGGGGAGCTGTTTTTT.

This clone has only a few counts. V and J are TRBV20-1 and TRBJ2-7; D uncertain. Trimming shortened V by 6 bases and J by 6 bases, and 12 bases separated the two germline ends. The CDR3 is 11 residues long. Germline V gene lookup returns CDR1 DFQATT and CDR2 SNEGSKA (reference sequence). CDR3: CSARSSGEQYF. The CDR3 DNA reads as TGCAGTGCACGTAGTTCGGGCGAGCAGTACTTC.

This clone has only a few counts. This chain links TRBV7-9 with TRBJ1-1, with no clear D. The germline V gene has CDR1 SEHNR and CDR2 FQNEAQ (reference sequence). This CDR3 comprises 12 residues. Between the trimmed V and J ends, which lost 5 bases and 1 base, there was a span of 5 bases. CDR3 bases: TGTGCCAGCAGCGGAGGGAACACTGAAGCTTTCTTT. This codes for CASSGGNTEAFF.